The next 20 T cell receptor beta chains were all read from a single sample in a study of shared clonotypes between healthy human individuals (dated by TCRdb to 2019 to 2021). For the CD8 naive samples, CD45RO-negative cells were positively selected for CCR7, yielding a CD45RA+CCR7+ population from which TemRA cells were excluded. Library method: the immunoSEQ multiplex PCR assay. Sourced from immuneACCESS, this table was stored by TCRdb with only in-frame sequences that have V and J called. A share of the clones is absent; for the studies checked, an unresolved V gene accounts for under half, and the remainder has no known explanation. This sample comprises some 740,000 clones, almost 95% of them detected only once. Of the sample, 24% falls within the top ten clones. Sequences were obtained from naive CD8+ T cells sorted from blood. The sample's cell subset or site label, decoded: CD45RA+CCR7+. Receptors originate from a man younger than 45 in good health.

This chain joins TRBV5-1 and TRBJ2-1, with D possibly being TRBD2 (6 bases). This CDR3 region has 15 residues. V shed 2 bases and J shed 3 bases, with 12 bases lying between them. CDR1 is SGHRS, CDR2 YFSETQ, per germline. As DNA, the CDR3 is TGCGCCAGCAGCTTCCGGGGGAATCGCTACAATGAGCAGTTCTTC. Translated: CASSFRGNRYNEQFF.

The CDR3 sequence: CASSEALWGTGQPQHF. For the CDR3, the DNA is TGTGCCAGCAGTGAAGCGCTTTGGGGGACGGGACAGCCCCAGCATTTT. V is TRBV6-1 and J is TRBJ1-5, with D tentatively TRBD1 (5 bases). Germline loops: CDR1 MNHNS, CDR2 SASEGT. The CDR3 is 16 residues long. V was shortened by 0 bases and J by 7 bases, with 16 bases between the two germline ends.

V gene TRBV5-1 combines with J gene TRBJ2-7; maybe TRBD2 (6 bases). Trimming cost V 4 bases and J 0 bases, with 11 bases left between them. Germline CDR1 SGHRS, CDR2 YFSETQ. The CDR3 length is 14 residues. The CDR3 DNA is TGCGCCAGCAGCGACGCGGGGTACTCCTACGAGCAGTACTTC. This gives the protein CASSDAGYSYEQYF.

The gene calls are TRBV4-3 and TRBJ1-1, with D uncertain. Germline-derived CDR1 and CDR2 are LGHNA and YSLEER. The CDR3 extends over 16 amino acids. Trimming left V 0 bases short and J 0 bases short, with 11 bases between. The CDR3 spells CASSQDRSRVNTEAFF. CDR3 DNA: TGCGCCAGCAGCCAAGATCGTTCGAGAGTGAACACTGAAGCTTTCTTT.

The V and J genes are TRBV7-9 and TRBJ2-7, with D unclear. CDR3 length: 16 residues. V lost 5 bases and J 0 bases, leaving 17 bases between the germline ends. Looked up from germline, CDR1 is SEHNR and CDR2 is FQNEAQ (reference sequence). CDR3: CASSKDAGPSSYEQYF. In DNA form, the CDR3 reads TGTGCCAGCAGCAAAGACGCTGGACCCAGCTCCTACGAGCAGTACTTC.

This chain joins TRBV29-1 and TRBJ1-1, with D maybe TRBD1 (5 bases). V was cut by 3 bases and J by 5 bases, with 13 bases left in between. Germline lookup yields CDR1 SQVTM and CDR2 ANQGSEA. The CDR3 spans 13 residues. CDR3 sequence (DNA): TGCAGCGTTGAGGCTCAGGGTAAAACTGAAGCTTTCTTT. It codes for CSVEAQGKTEAFF.

The chain is built from TRBV11-2 and TRBJ2-5; no clear D. Germline V gives CDR1 SGHAT, CDR2 FQNNGV. This CDR3 has 14 amino acids. Trimming cost V 1 base and J 1 base, with 7 bases left between them. CDR3 sequence reads: CASSLGLGQETQYF. The CDR3 coding sequence is TGTGCCAGCAGCTTAGGGTTAGGCCAAGAGACCCAGTACTTC.

CDR3: CASSVVGRGSMNTEAFF. CDR3 DNA sequence: TGTGCCAGCAGCGTAGTCGGTCGGGGTTCCATGAACACTGAAGCTTTCTTT. The chain links TRBV9 to TRBJ1-1; no clear D gene. Germline V gene lookup returns CDR1 SGDLS and CDR2 YYNGEE. There are 17 residues in the CDR3. Trimming pared 0 bases from V and 0 bases from J, leaving 15 bases between.

The V gene is TRBV27, the J gene TRBJ2-7; a weak D match, TRBD1 (6 bases). The V and J ends lost 5 bases and 4 bases respectively, with 18 bases between them. This CDR3 contains 15 residues. CDR1 is MNHEY, CDR2 SMNVEV, per germline (reference sequence). The CDR3 sequence: CASSKYREKFYEQYF. For the CDR3, the DNA is TGTGCCAGCAGTAAATACAGGGAAAAATTTTACGAGCAGTACTTC.

The J gene is TRBJ1-2, the V gene TRBV6-1; maybe TRBD1 (5 bases). The CDR3 covers 13 residues. CDR1 is MNHNS, CDR2 SASEGT, per germline. The V end was cut by 7 bases, the J end by 4 bases, with 13 bases between. The CDR3 spells CASIRGTSYGYTF. As DNA, the CDR3 is TGTGCCAGCATTAGGGGAACTAGCTATGGCTACACCTTC.

The chain carries TRBV4-1 and TRBJ2-7, with unresolved D. The CDR3 spans 15 residues. Trimming removed 0 bases at V and 5 bases at J, with 14 bases between. Germline loops: CDR1 MGHRA, CDR2 YSYEKL. The CDR3 protein is CASSQETALSDEQYF. CDR3 in DNA: TGCGCCAGCAGCCAAGAAACAGCCCTGAGCGACGAGCAGTACTTC.

J is TRBJ1-2 and V is TRBV19; TRBD1 aligns across 9 bases. CDR3 size: 16 residues. Looked up from germline, CDR1 is LNHDA and CDR2 is SQIVND (reference sequence). Trimming cost V 3 bases and J 5 bases; bases outside gene matches: 10. The CDR3 region has the DNA TGTGCCAGTAGTATCACCGGGACAGGGAACTTGTATGGCTACACCTTC. Residues: CASSITGTGNLYGYTF. Filled out from reference TRBV19 and TRBJ1-2, the complete variable domain reads DGGITQSPKYLFRKEGQNVTLSCEQNLNHDAMYWYRQDPGQGLRLIYYSQIVNDFQKGDIAEGYSVSREKKESFPLTVTSAQKNPTAFYLCASSITGTGNLYGYTFGSGTRLTVV.

V and J are TRBV7-6 and TRBJ2-2; D call uncertain. CDR3 size: 17 residues. From germline, CDR1 is SGHVS and CDR2 FNYEAQ. Trimming took off 0 bases at V and 0 bases at J, with 11 bases between the two ends. This chain's CDR3 is CASSLAGNPTNTGELFF. In nucleotides, the CDR3 is TGTGCCAGCAGCTTAGCGGGCAACCCCACGAACACCGGGGAGCTGTTTTTT.

The chain combines TRBV7-2 with TRBJ2-2; TRBD2 aligns across 10 bases. J lost 4 bases, V lost 1 base, and 6 bases had no gene match. The germline V gene has CDR1 SGHTA and CDR2 FQGNSA. The CDR3 runs to 17 residues. CDR3 residues: CASSLVASGSPTGELFF. In nucleotides, the CDR3 is TGTGCCAGCAGCTTAGTAGCTAGCGGGAGCCCCACCGGGGAGCTGTTTTTT.

V gene TRBV7-2 combines with J gene TRBJ2-1; possible D gene TRBD2, 6 bases. With 1 base removed from V and 4 bases from J, the gap between germline ends came to 11 bases. Germline CDR1 reads SGHTA; CDR2 reads FQGNSA. The length of the CDR3 is 15 residues. For the CDR3, the DNA is TGTGCCAGCAGCTTAGGCTGGCGGGAATACAATGAGCAGTTCTTC. Its translation: CASSLGWREYNEQFF.

This chain connects TRBV5-1 to TRBJ2-7, with unresolved D. There are 15 residues in the CDR3. Germline V gene sequence: CDR1 SGHRS, CDR2 YFSETQ. The V gene lost 2 bases and the J gene lost 0 bases, with 12 bases spanning the gap. In nucleotides, the CDR3 is TGCGCCAGCAGCTTTTTTTTAGGCGCCTCCTACGAGCAGTACTTC. Its translation is CASSFFLGASYEQYF.

Comments on this clone: The same CDR3 can be traced to other DNA sequences in this sample. The CDR3 protein is CASSMTSGNEQFF. The CDR3 DNA follows: TGTGCCAGTAGTATGACTAGCGGAAATGAGCAGTTCTTC. This sequence joins TRBV19 and TRBJ2-1; 9 bases match TRBD2. The CDR3 totals 13 residues. Germline CDR1 is LNHDA and CDR2 is SQIVND (reference sequence). V was pared by 3 bases and J by 7 bases, with 1 base of the junction left unmatched. Together with reference TRBV19 and TRBJ2-1, the CDR3 gives the full variable domain: DGGITQSPKYLFRKEGQNVTLSCEQNLNHDAMYWYRQDPGQGLRLIYYSQIVNDFQKGDIAEGYSVSREKKESFPLTVTSAQKNPTAFYLCASSMTSGNEQFFGPGTRLTVL.

The chain couples TRBV18 to TRBJ2-7; TRBD1 is a possible D gene (5 bases). Germline lookup yields CDR1 KGHSH and CDR2 LQKENI. V shed 0 bases and J shed 7 bases, with 13 bases lying between them. This CDR3 region has 14 residues. The CDR3, as DNA: TGTGCCAGCTCACCACCGGCCAGGGTGGAAGAGCAGTACTTC. It encodes CASSPPARVEEQYF.

The chain is built from TRBV5-8 and TRBJ2-2; D is possibly TRBD2 (6 bases). This CDR3 has 14 residues. CDR1 and CDR2 (germline): SGHTS, YDEGEE. Trimming took 0 bases from V and 6 from J, leaving 9 bases between them. CDR3 in amino acids: CASSLVTSSGELFF. The CDR3 DNA sequence: TGTGCCAGCAGCTTGGTCACTAGCTCCGGGGAGCTGTTTTTT.

V and J are TRBV6-5 and TRBJ2-1; D is perhaps TRBD1 (6 bases). The V end was cut by 2 bases, the J end by 6 bases, with 11 bases between. This CDR3 has 14 amino acids. Germline CDR1 and CDR2: MNHEY and SVGAGI. CDR3 sequence: CASSYIQGGNEQFF. For the CDR3, the DNA is TGTGCCAGCAGTTACATACAGGGCGGCAATGAGCAGTTCTTC.